The clone carrying this TCR beta chain was observed at least ten times. The data derive from a study of T cells after yellow fever vaccination. TCRdb called the 5' RACE reads again in MiXCR, with one record for every CDR3 protein. The repertoire includes some 340,000 distinct CDR3 sequences, over 4% of them detected once, and 20% to 25% sits in the top ten. Germline loops: CDR1 MNHEY, CDR2 SVGAGI. This CDR3 region has 15 residues. V shed 6 bases, J shed 6 bases, and the junction held 8 bases outside the gene matches. The source of this sequence is a man aged 18 to 29 who received the YFV17D yellow fever vaccine. Sequencing used PBMCs, obtained 5 days after the yellow fever booster vaccination. The genes are TRBV6-5 and TRBJ2-2; 9 bases agree with TRBD2. The DNA for the CDR3 is TGTGCCAGCAGGCCAGCGGGGGGCTCGTCCGGGGAGCTGTTTTTT. This gives the protein CASRPAGGSSGELFF.